This paragraph reports one T cell receptor (beta chain). Living in about two dozen US areas, the participants were between roughly 18 and 95 years of age. Cohort placement rested on clinical history that participants reported themselves. This specimen belongs to a study of blood T cell repertoires in COVID-19. Trimming took 0 bases from V and 5 from J, leaving 13 bases between them. CDR3 size: 16 residues. Germline lookup yields CDR1 SGHNT and CDR2 YENEEA. Sequencing was performed with immunoSEQ multiplex PCR; in TCRdb, only in-frame clones are kept and a portion is missing. The data contain around 150,000 clones, around 80% of them singletons.

This chain connects TRBV11-3 to TRBJ2-2, with no clear D. The sequencing sample was made of PBMCs or T cells enriched from blood (not recorded which). This TCR derives from a man in his fifties or sixties who had recovered from COVID-19. The CDR3 loop is CASSLDIPFRTGELFF. The DNA of the CDR3 is TGTGCCAGCAGCTTAGATATCCCCTTTCGGACCGGGGAGCTGTTTTTT. Supplemented by reference TRBV11-3 and TRBJ2-2, the full variable domain reads EAGVVQSPRYKIIEKKQPVAFWCNPISGHNTLYWYLQNLGQGPELLIRYENEEAVDDSQLPKDRFSAERLKGVDSTLKIQPAELGDSAVYLCASSLDIPFRTGELFFGEGSRLTVL.